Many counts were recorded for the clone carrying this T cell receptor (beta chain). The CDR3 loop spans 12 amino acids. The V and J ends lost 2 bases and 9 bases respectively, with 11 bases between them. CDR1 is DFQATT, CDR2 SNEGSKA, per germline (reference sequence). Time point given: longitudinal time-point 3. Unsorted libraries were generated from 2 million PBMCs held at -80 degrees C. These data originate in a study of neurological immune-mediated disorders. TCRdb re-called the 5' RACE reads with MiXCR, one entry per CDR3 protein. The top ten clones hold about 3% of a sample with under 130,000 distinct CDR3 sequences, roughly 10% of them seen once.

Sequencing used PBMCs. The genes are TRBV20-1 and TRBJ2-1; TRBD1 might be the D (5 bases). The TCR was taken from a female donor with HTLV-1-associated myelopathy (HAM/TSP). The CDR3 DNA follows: TGCAGTGCTAGATTTCAGGGCGGTGAGCAGTTCTTC. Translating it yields CSARFQGGEQFF.